These 7 T cell receptor beta chains were sequenced from one sample in a study of Graves' ophthalmopathy and Graves' hyperthyroidism. CDR3 regions of TCR beta were amplified from RNA transcripts. Second-round multiplex PCR followed a first-round RT-PCR using HTBI primers. In TCRdb, the multiplex PCR reads were re-called with MiXCR into one record per CDR3 protein. The profile shows about 390,000 distinct CDR3 sequences, 15% of them singletons. The sequenced sample consisted of peripheral blood. The receptors were sampled from a young woman with stable Graves' hyperthyroidism.

This clonotype showed up many times. The chain carries TRBV10-3 and TRBJ1-5; a possible D gene is TRBD1 (6 bases). The CDR3 sequence is 14 residues long. V was pared by 4 bases and J by 4 bases, with 11 bases between. The V gene's germline CDR1 is ENHRY and CDR2 SYGVKD. The CDR3 loop is CAISGGTLNQPQHF. The DNA for the CDR3 is TGTGCCATCAGTGGAGGGACACTTAATCAGCCCCAGCATTTT.

This clonotype has at least ten counts. The chain couples TRBV11-2 to TRBJ1-2; 9 bases agree with TRBD1. This CDR3 spans 15 amino acids. The germline gives CDR1 SGHAT, CDR2 FQNNGV. V lost 5 bases, J lost 0 bases, and 4 bases stayed unmatched. The CDR3 nucleotides are TGTGCCAGCAGCAGAGGGACAGGGACTAACTATGGCTACACCTTC. Its translation: CASSRGTGTNYGYTF.

This clonotype has ten or more counts. The chain uses TRBV29-1 and TRBJ1-2; TRBD1 aligns across 9 bases. Per germline, CDR1 SQVTM and CDR2 ANQGSEA. V was clipped by 6 bases and J by 5 bases; unmatched bases: 16. The CDR3 is made up of 16 amino acids. The CDR3 protein is CSVRPPDTGGGYGYTF. The CDR3, as DNA: TGCAGCGTCCGACCACCTGACACAGGGGGCGGGTATGGCTACACCTTC.

This clonotype was found a few times. The chain has TRBV6-1 and TRBJ2-5, with D perhaps TRBD2 (5 bases). Trimming cost V 4 bases and J 4 bases, with 7 bases left between them. This CDR3 is 12 amino acids long. Germline V gene sequence: CDR1 MNHNS, CDR2 SASEGT. The chain's CDR3 is CASSASLETQYF. In DNA, the CDR3 is TGTGCCAGCAGTGCTAGCCTAGAGACCCAGTACTTC.

This clonotype has more than one count but fewer than ten. The chain uses TRBV6-1 and TRBJ1-5; perhaps TRBD1 as D (5 bases). Germline lookup yields CDR1 MNHNS and CDR2 SASEGT. CDR3 size: 13 residues. The V and J ends lost 6 bases and 3 bases respectively, with 9 bases between them. The chain's CDR3 is CASRDSNNQPQHF. In nucleotides, the CDR3 is TGTGCCAGCAGAGACAGCAACAATCAGCCCCAGCATTTT.

Regarding this clonotype: A read error may explain this, as a much larger clone is one base away. The rearrangement links TRBV7-2 to TRBJ2-5; TRBD2 matches at 9 bases. Germline V CDR1 and CDR2: SGHTA, FQGNSA. The CDR3 covers 16 residues. Trimming removed 1 base from V and 7 bases from J; junction bases left unmatched: 10. The CDR3 spells CASSLEGGGVGATQYF. CDR3 coding DNA: TGTGCCAGCAGCTTAGAAGGCGGGGGGGTGGGGGCGACCCAGTACTTC.

The sample holds many counts of this clonotype. V usage is TRBV11-2 and J usage is TRBJ1-1, with 7 positions matching TRBD1. CDR3 length: 15 residues. The germline gives CDR1 SGHAT, CDR2 FQNNGV. With 2 bases clipped from V and 0 bases from J, the junction kept 3 bases outside the gene matches. The CDR3 bases are TGTGCCAGCAGCTTACAGGGGGTCTTGAACACTGAAGCTTTCTTT. This translates into CASSLQGVLNTEAFF.